This T cell receptor (beta chain) originates from a study of blood T cell repertoires in COVID-19. The CDR3 is made up of 15 amino acids. The germline V and J ends were trimmed by 5 bases and 0 bases, with 13 bases remaining between them. Germline CDR1 reads SGHDN; CDR2 reads FVKESK. Everyone who took part was about 18 to 90 years old, and they came from 20 to 25 US areas. Clinical history as reported by participants underpinned cohort assignment. Donors in Cohort 3 counted as recovered after two negative PCRs, clearance, or symptom resolution. Original processing notes: Amplified reference gene primers provided the basis for estimating nucleated cell counts. Repertoires were generated with immunoSEQ multiplex PCR, while TCRdb's copy carries only in-frame clones and drops some. The V and J calls and the clone size are those of that table, but D and trimming were determined from the DNA. This table has roughly 360,000 clones, roughly 80% appearing once.

Sequencing used PBMCs or T cells enriched from blood (not recorded which). This TCR derives from a woman aged 50 to 60 who had recovered from COVID-19. V gene TRBV14 combines with J gene TRBJ1-1; tentative D call: TRBD1 (5 bases). The CDR3 here is CASSAKTAMNTEAFF. Written as DNA, the CDR3 is TGTGCCAGCAGCGCGAAGACAGCCATGAACACTGAAGCTTTCTTT.